This T cell receptor beta chain was documented in a study of shared clonotypes between healthy human individuals (TCRdb year 2020). About the study as a whole: A few men and two women, aged 18 to 49 years, made up the cohort. The study deeply sequenced blood TCR repertoires of about 5 healthy adults to estimate repertoire size and the extent of clonotype sharing between individuals. To increase sequencing depth and limit assay-specific biases, TCR repertoire library preparation and sequencing were carried out by different laboratories using diverse techniques. Each donor's leukapheresis produced roughly between roughly 0.85 and 9.5 billion PBMCs.

The CDR3 spans 14 residues, from the cysteine through the phenylalanine. Solely the CDR3 DNA is kept, with 42 bases framed from the first base. Sequences SGDLS (CDR1) and YYNGEE (CDR2) are obtained from the germline V gene. V is pared back by 3 bases and J by 7 bases, with 16 bases lying between the germline termini. Donors were healthy HIV-negative adults with no recently reported acute infections or vaccinations. Every donor was a Caucasian adult living in Nashville, Tennessee, USA. For unsorted samples, tens of millions of PBMCs were counted, and genomic DNA was extracted using the QIAamp DNA Blood Mini kit. Blood was collected by leukapheresis, and PBMCs were isolated by Ficoll-Histopaque density gradient centrifugation and then cryopreserved in liquid nitrogen vapor phase. The full study reports these points: The small number of donors limited the genetic and exposure-history diversity represented. Sampling was restricted to blood, and TCR repertoires in tissues likely differ from the TCR repertoires found in blood. Pairwise subsampling indicated that sequencing depth was expected to affect the degree of clonotype sharing among donors.

Worth noting for this clone: Its antigen is currently not known. No per-base quality is available; no much larger clone lies one base away.

Using the deep immunoSEQ assay, multiplex PCR amplified TCR CDR3 regions from genomic DNA. Genomic DNA extracted from each cell subset was distributed evenly over all wells of several immunoSEQ 96-well plates, and each plate served as one replicate. For unsorted PBMC, around 290 ng of genomic DNA, equivalent to approximately 30,000 T cell genomes, went into each replicate PCR. Genomic DNA from unsorted PBMC was sequenced over ten immunoSEQ deep assay plates. The purified libraries were quantified using a Qubit 3.0 fluorometer, sized with a Bioanalyzer 2100, and then quantified again using the KAPA Library Quantification kit. Every immunoSEQ 96-well plate was sequenced on a dedicated single-read 150-cycle Illumina NextSeq 550 flow cell. Per the source publication's procedure: Because only junctional sequences without quality scores were contained in the immunoSEQ output, filtering matching that applied to full-length reads could not be performed. Sequences were annotated with PyIR, a Python wrapper for IgBLAST v1.9, and V/J genes and CDR3 were assigned using IMGT germline references. Reads were removed for weak V/J assignments (E-value above 1e-6), missing CDR3, stop codons, out-of-frame junctions, or ambiguous translated residues. V3J clonotypes were defined by identical inferred V gene, J gene, and CDR3 amino acid sequence. Percentage overlap between repertoires was computed as shared unique clonotypes divided by the size of the smaller repertoire. Repertoire richness was assessed with RTK rarefaction, the Chao1 estimator, and Recon v2.1 estimates of unobserved clonotypes. TCRdb's version of the immuneACCESS table is confined to in-frame rearrangements and falls short of the full clone set. An unresolved V gene accounts for under half of the shortfall where checked; the remainder is of unknown origin. V and J calls plus clone size are reproduced from that table; the DNA served to infer D and trimming. A total of fewer than 600,000 clones appear in this sample, just over 75% of them only once. Jointly, the top ten make up about 12% of the sample.

The receptor was isolated from a woman aged 35 to 49 in good health. Some clones in this sample may be carry-over from other donors' samples. The rearrangement joined TRBV9 to TRBJ1-1, and the D gene may be TRBD1, 6 bases matching. Sample: PBMCs. The nucleotide sequence is TGTGCCAGCAGCGGACCTCCCCAGGGGAGTGAAGCTTTCTTT. Translated, it reads CASSGPPQGSEAFF.